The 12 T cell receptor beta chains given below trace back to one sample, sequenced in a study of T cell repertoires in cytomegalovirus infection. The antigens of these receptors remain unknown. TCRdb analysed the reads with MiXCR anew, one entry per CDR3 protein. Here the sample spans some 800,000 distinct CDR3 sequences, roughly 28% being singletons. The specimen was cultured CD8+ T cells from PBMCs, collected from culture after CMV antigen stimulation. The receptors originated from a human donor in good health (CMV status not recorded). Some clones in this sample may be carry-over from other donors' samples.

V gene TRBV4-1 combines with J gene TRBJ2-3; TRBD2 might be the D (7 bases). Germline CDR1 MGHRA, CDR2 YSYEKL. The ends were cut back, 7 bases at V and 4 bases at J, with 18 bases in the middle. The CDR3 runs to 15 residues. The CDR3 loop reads CASTPRGGSADTQYF. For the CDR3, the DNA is TGCGCCAGCACCCCGAGGGGGGGGTCGGCAGATACGCAGTATTTT.

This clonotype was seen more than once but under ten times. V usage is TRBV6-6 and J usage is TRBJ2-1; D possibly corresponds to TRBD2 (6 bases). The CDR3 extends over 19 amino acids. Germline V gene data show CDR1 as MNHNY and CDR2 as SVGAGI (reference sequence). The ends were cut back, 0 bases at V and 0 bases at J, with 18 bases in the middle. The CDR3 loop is CASSYSAGLTKISYNEQFF. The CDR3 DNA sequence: TGTGCCAGCAGTTACTCGGCCGGACTAACTAAAATCTCCTACAATGAGCAGTTCTTC.

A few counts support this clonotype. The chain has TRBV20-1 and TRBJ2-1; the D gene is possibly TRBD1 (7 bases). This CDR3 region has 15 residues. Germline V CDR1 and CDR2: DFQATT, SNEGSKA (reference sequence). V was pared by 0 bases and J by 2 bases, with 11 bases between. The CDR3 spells CSARDRRGPYNEQFF. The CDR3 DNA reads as TGCAGTGCTAGAGATCGGAGGGGGCCCTACAATGAGCAGTTCTTC.

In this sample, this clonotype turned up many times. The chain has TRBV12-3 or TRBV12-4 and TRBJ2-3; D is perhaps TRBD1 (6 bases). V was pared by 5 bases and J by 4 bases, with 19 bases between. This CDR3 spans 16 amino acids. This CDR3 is CASSPPEGHGADTQYF. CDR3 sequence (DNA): TGTGCCAGCAGTCCCCCCGAGGGACACGGGGCAGATACGCAGTATTTT.

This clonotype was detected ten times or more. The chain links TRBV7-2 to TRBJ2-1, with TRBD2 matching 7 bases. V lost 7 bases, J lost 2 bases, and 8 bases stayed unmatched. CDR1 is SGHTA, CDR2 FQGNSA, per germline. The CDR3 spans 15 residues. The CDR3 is CASTTGGSTYNEQFF. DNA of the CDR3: TGTGCCAGCACCACGGGGGGTTCAACCTACAATGAGCAGTTCTTC. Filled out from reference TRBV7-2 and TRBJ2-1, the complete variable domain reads GAGVSQSPSNKVTEKGKDVELRCDPISGHTALYWYRQSLGQGLEFLIYFQGNSAPDKSGLPSDRFSAERTGGSVSTLTIQRTQQEDSAVYLCASTTGGSTYNEQFFGPGTRLTVL.

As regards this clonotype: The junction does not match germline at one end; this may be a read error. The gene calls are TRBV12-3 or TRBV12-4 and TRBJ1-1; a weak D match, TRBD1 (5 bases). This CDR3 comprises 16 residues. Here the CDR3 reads CASSLDPGTPNTEACF. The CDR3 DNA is TGTGCCAGCAGTCTTGACCCCGGGACCCCGAACACTGAAGCTTGCTTT.

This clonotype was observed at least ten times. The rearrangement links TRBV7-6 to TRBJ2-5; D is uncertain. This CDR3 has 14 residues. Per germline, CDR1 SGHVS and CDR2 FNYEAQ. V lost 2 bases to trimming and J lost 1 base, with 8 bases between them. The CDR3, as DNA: TGTGCCAGCAGCTTAAGGAGCCTCCAAGAGACCCAGTACTTC. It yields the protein CASSLRSLQETQYF. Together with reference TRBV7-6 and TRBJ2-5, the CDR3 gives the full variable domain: GAGVSQSPRYKVTKRGQDVALRCDPISGHVSLYWYRQALGQGPEFLTYFNYEAQQDKSGLPNDRFSAERPEGSISTLTIQRTEQRDSAMYRCASSLRSLQETQYFGPGTRLLVL.

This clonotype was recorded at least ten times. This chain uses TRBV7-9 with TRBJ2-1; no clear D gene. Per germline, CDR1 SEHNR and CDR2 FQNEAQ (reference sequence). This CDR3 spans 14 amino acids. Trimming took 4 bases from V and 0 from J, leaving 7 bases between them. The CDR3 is CASSSVSSYNEQFF. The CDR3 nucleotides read TGTGCCAGCAGCTCAGTTAGCTCCTACAATGAGCAGTTCTTC.

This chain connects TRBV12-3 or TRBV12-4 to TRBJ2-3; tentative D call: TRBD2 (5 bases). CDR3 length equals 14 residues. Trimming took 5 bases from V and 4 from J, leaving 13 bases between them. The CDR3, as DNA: TGTGCCAGCAGTCCCCGGGGTAATGCAGATACGCAGTATTTT. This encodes CASSPRGNADTQYF.

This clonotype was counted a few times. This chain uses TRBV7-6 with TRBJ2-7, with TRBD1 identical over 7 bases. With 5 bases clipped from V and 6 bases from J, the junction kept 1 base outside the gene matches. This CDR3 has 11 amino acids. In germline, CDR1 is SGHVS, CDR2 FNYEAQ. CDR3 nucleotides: TGTGCCAGCAGCGCAGGGGGCGAGCAGTACTTC. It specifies CASSAGGEQYF.

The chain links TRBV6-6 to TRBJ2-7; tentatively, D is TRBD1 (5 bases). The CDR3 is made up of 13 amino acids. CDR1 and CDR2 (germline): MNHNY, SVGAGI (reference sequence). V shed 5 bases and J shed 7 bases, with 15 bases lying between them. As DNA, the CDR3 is TGTGCCAGCAGTCCCTGGCAGGGTAGGGAGCAGTACTTC. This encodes CASSPWQGREQYF.

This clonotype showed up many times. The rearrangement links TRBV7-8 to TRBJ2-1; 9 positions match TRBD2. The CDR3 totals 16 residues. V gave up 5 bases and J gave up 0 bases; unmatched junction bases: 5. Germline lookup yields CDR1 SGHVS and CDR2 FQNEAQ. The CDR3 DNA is TGTGCCAGCAGCCCGACTAGCGGAAACTCCTACAATGAGCAGTTCTTC. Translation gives CASSPTSGNSYNEQFF.